The next 11 T cell receptor beta chains were all read from a single sample in a study of T cell repertoires in cytomegalovirus infection. TCRdb re-called the reads with MiXCR, one entry per CDR3 protein. The profile covers roughly 300,000 distinct CDR3 sequences, with around 25% appearing a single time and roughly 14% taken by the ten largest. Material: PBMCs. The receptors here all came from a human donor in good health (CMV status not recorded). Some clones in this sample may be carry-over from other donors' samples.

A few counts support this clonotype. The CDR3 DNA is TGCAGCGTTGAAGATTCGGCTCAGGTCGCTGAAGCTTTCTTT. Translation gives CSVEDSAQVAEAFF. This sequence joins TRBV29-1 and TRBJ1-1, with D uncertain. The CDR3 extends over 14 amino acids. CDR1 and CDR2 (germline): SQVTM, ANQGSEA. Deletions cut 0 bases from V and 6 bases from J, with 14 bases between.

This clonotype was picked up a small number of times. V usage is TRBV6-1 and J usage is TRBJ2-7; TRBD2 agrees at 10 bases. Germline CDR1 is MNHNS and CDR2 is SASEGT. Trimming at V came to 6 bases and at J to 7 bases, leaving 3 bases not matched to a gene. There are 12 residues in the CDR3. CDR3 loop: CASRTGLAEQYF. The DNA of the CDR3 is TGTGCCAGCAGAACGGGACTAGCGGAGCAGTACTTC.

V usage is TRBV7-2 and J usage is TRBJ1-1, with D unclear. Trimming took off 2 bases at V and 3 bases at J, with 10 bases between the two ends. This CDR3 has 14 amino acids. Germline assignment: CDR1 SGHTA and CDR2 FQGNSA. The CDR3 region has the DNA TGTGCCAGCAGCTTATCGGGCCCGTACACTGAAGCTTTCTTT. This sequence encodes CASSLSGPYTEAFF.

The rearrangement uses TRBV6-2 or TRBV6-3 and TRBJ1-5; possible D gene TRBD1, 5 bases. Germline assignment: CDR1 MNHEY and CDR2 SVGEGT. This CDR3 has 16 amino acids. The ends were cut back, 0 bases at V and 9 bases at J, with 18 bases in the middle. The CDR3 DNA sequence: TGTGCCAGCAGTTACTCAACTCGGGGGATCCCGGGGCCCCAGCATTTT. Its protein product is CASSYSTRGIPGPQHF.

CDR3 DNA: TGTGCCAGTAGTATTCGCGGCAGTGAGCAGTTCTTC. Its translation is CASSIRGSEQFF. The rearrangement uses TRBV19 and TRBJ2-1, with D unresolved. The CDR3 runs 12 residues. V was clipped by 3 bases and J by 9 bases, with 9 bases between them. Germline V gene lookup returns CDR1 LNHDA and CDR2 SQIVND (reference sequence).

This clonotype was detected ten times or more. The rearrangement joins TRBV7-2 to TRBJ2-3; 11 bases are shared with TRBD2. Per germline, CDR1 SGHTA and CDR2 FQGNSA. After removal of 7 bases from V and 2 bases from J, the junction contained 5 bases not matched to a gene. The CDR3 is 15 residues long. Written as DNA, the CDR3 is TGTGCCAGCACTGGACTAGCGGGCTTCACAGATACGCAGTATTTT. Translation: CASTGLAGFTDTQYF.

This clonotype was seen more than once but under ten times. The J gene is TRBJ2-1, the V gene TRBV7-6, with a tentative D call TRBD1 (6 bases). The CDR3 runs 13 residues. The V gene lost 5 bases and the J gene lost 5 bases, with 10 bases spanning the gap. Germline V gene lookup returns CDR1 SGHVS and CDR2 FNYEAQ. CDR3 in DNA: TGTGCCAGCAGCCAGCCAGGGGACAATGAGCAGTTCTTC. It translates to CASSQPGDNEQFF. The full variable domain, its missing parts supplied by reference TRBV7-6 and TRBJ2-1, is GAGVSQSPRYKVTKRGQDVALRCDPISGHVSLYWYRQALGQGPEFLTYFNYEAQQDKSGLPNDRFSAERPEGSISTLTIQRTEQRDSAMYRCASSQPGDNEQFFGPGTRLTVL.

This chain links TRBV29-1 with TRBJ2-1; 7 bases are shared with TRBD2. J gave up 8 bases and V 7 bases, and 11 bases lay outside the gene matches. CDR3 length equals 13 residues. Germline values: CDR1 SQVTM, CDR2 ANQGSEA. CDR3 sequence: CSGRGGRLHEQFF. CDR3 sequence (DNA): TGCAGCGGGAGGGGCGGGAGACTCCATGAGCAGTTCTTC.

This clonotype has just a few counts. The chain links TRBV28 to TRBJ2-2, with a possible D match to TRBD1 (5 bases). Germline-derived CDR1 and CDR2 are MDHEN and SYDVKM. The length of the CDR3 is 15 residues. The ends were cut back, 1 base at V and 1 base at J, with 7 bases in the middle. The CDR3 protein is CASSLYRMNTGELFF. In nucleotides, the CDR3 is TGTGCCAGCAGTTTATACAGGATGAACACCGGGGAGCTGTTTTTT.

This clonotype was seen many times. The V gene is TRBV7-2, the J gene TRBJ2-1; 8 nucleotides align to TRBD2. This CDR3 spans 15 amino acids. V shed 1 base and J 2 bases; nucleotides not matched to a gene: 1. Germline V gene lookup returns CDR1 SGHTA and CDR2 FQGNSA. CDR3 residues: CASSLVAGPYNEQFF. The CDR3 region has the DNA TGTGCCAGCAGCTTAGTAGCGGGACCCTACAATGAGCAGTTCTTC.

The rearrangement joins TRBV7-2 to TRBJ1-5; 7 bases line up with TRBD1. Germline assignment: CDR1 SGHTA and CDR2 FQGNSA. With 5 bases clipped from V and 3 bases from J, the junction kept 4 bases outside the gene matches. This CDR3 region has 14 residues. The CDR3 is CASSVGQINQPQHF. CDR3 nucleotide sequence: TGTGCCAGCAGCGTGGGACAGATCAATCAGCCCCAGCATTTT.